This T cell receptor beta chain was found in a study of cytomegalovirus exposure and HLA in healthy donors. PCR employed 60 Vbeta and 13 Jbeta primers. Measured with immunoSEQ multiplex PCR; TCRdb has only the in-frame clones, and not every one. The sample shows about 250,000 clones, 75% to 85% of them seen only once. The clonotype was recovered from a girl aged 2 to 9 in good health and CMV-seronegative. The sequenced sample was PBMCs.

Here the CDR3 DNA reads TGTGCCAGCAGCCGATCCCTTAGCGGGAGGCTCGATGAGCAGTTCTTC. This gives the protein CASSRSLSGRLDEQFF. The rearrangement joins TRBV7-9 to TRBJ2-1; 10 bases match TRBD2. This CDR3 has 16 amino acids. V lost 5 bases, J lost 8 bases, and 12 bases stayed unmatched. Germline V CDR1 and CDR2: SEHNR, FQNEAQ (reference sequence).